The clone carrying this T cell receptor beta chain has more than one count but fewer than ten. Antigen: not known. V was trimmed by 6 bases and J by 0 bases, leaving 8 bases between them. The germline gives CDR1 MNHEY, CDR2 SVGEGT. The CDR3 spans 13 residues. The sample belongs to a study of vaccination and CD4 T cells after COVID-19. The study, taken as a whole, reports: Median numbers of SARS-CoV-2-reactive clonotypes increased from approximately 23 to 38 (not a significant change).

Sequencing of cultured CD4+ T cell DNA used the Oncomine TCR Beta short-read assay. Each CDR3 protein is one row after TCRdb ran MiXCR on the PCR reads. Found here are about 21,000 distinct CDR3 sequences, roughly three fifths of them singletons; the top ten hold roughly 10%. Indicated treatment: roughly 11-day PBMC culture with coronavirus spike peptide pools or control peptides (ViraFEST assay). J is TRBJ1-1 and V is TRBV6-2 or TRBV6-3; D not resolved. This TCR derives from a human donor who had recovered from COVID-19. The sequenced sample consisted of CD4+ T cells from blood, cultured in vitro. The CDR3 loop reads CASSLQVNTEAFF. As DNA, the CDR3 is TGTGCCAGCAGCCTCCAGGTGAACACTGAAGCTTTCTTT.